These T cell receptor beta chains were read from a single sample in a study of blood T cell repertoires in COVID-19. Method: immunoSEQ multiplex PCR; TCRdb's copy keeps in-frame clones and lacks some. The repertoire holds over 50,000 clones, with 81% as singletons. Sequencing used peripheral blood. These receptors were collected from a man aged 80 or over with acute or convalescent COVID-19. CDR3s include the opening cysteine and the closing phenylalanine or tryptophan. The order of the fields is D gene, clone size, J gene, V gene, CDR3 DNA, CDR3 protein. The D gene is left open where the match is weak. Some rows mark clone size as missing; the rest say once, few, many or name a class of expanded clone.

TRBD1 | NA | TRBJ2-6 | TRBV5-1 | TGCGCCAGCACCAGAATACAGGGGTCGGGGGCCAACGTCCTGACTTTC | CASTRIQGSGANVLTF
TRBD2 | NA | TRBJ2-3 | TRBV19 | TGTGCCAGTAGACTGACTAGCAGTTACACAGATACGCAGTATTTT | CASRLTSSYTDTQYF
NA | NA | TRBJ2-7 | TRBV7-2 | TGTGCCAGCAGCTTAACCGACTTGACTAGATTAGCCGAGCAGTACTTC | CASSLTDLTRLAEQYF
NA | once | TRBJ2-5 | TRBV19 | TGTGCCAGTAGTAGTGGTCGAATACTACAAGAGACCCAGTACTTC | CASSSGRILQETQYF
TRBD1 | NA | TRBJ2-7 | TRBV5-4 | TGTGCCAGCAGCTTTGGGACAGCACCCTACGAGCAGTACTTC | CASSFGTAPYEQYF
NA | NA | TRBJ2-1 | TRBV4-3 | TGCGCCAGCAGCCAAGAGTGGGACACCTACAATGAGCAGTTCTTC | CASSQEWDTYNEQFF
NA | NA | TRBJ2-2 | TRBV2 | TGTGCCAGCAATCGCGAGAACACCGGGGAGCTGTTTTTT | CASNRENTGELFF
TRBD1 | NA | TRBJ1-4 | TRBV4-2 | TGTGCCAGCAGCCAAACCAGGGGGCAGGGAGAAAAACTGTTTTTT | CASSQTRGQGEKLFF
NA | NA | TRBJ1-4 | TRBV7-2 | TGTGCCAGCGCTGGGGGACATTCGAATGAAAAACTGTTTTTT | CASAGGHSNEKLFF
TRBD2 | NA | TRBJ2-5 | TRBV2 | TGTGCCAGCTGCAGACTAGCGGGAAAGGAGACCCAGTACTTC | CASCRLAGKETQYF
NA | NA | TRBJ2-1 | TRBV4-3 | TGCGCCAGCAGCCAAGATCGGGTCGGGGAGCAGTTCTTC | CASSQDRVGEQFF
NA | NA | TRBJ2-5 | TRBV7-3 | TGTGCCAGCAGCTTAGGCCCGGGGGAGACCCAGTACTTC | CASSLGPGETQYF
TRBD1 | NA | TRBJ2-7 | TRBV28 | TGTGCCAGCAGTTTCCAGGGACAGTTCTCCTACGAGCAGTACTTC | CASSFQGQFSYEQYF
NA | NA | TRBJ1-2 | TRBV5-1 | TGCGCCAGCAGCTTGGGTTCAGATTCCTATGGCTACACCTTC | CASSLGSDSYGYTF